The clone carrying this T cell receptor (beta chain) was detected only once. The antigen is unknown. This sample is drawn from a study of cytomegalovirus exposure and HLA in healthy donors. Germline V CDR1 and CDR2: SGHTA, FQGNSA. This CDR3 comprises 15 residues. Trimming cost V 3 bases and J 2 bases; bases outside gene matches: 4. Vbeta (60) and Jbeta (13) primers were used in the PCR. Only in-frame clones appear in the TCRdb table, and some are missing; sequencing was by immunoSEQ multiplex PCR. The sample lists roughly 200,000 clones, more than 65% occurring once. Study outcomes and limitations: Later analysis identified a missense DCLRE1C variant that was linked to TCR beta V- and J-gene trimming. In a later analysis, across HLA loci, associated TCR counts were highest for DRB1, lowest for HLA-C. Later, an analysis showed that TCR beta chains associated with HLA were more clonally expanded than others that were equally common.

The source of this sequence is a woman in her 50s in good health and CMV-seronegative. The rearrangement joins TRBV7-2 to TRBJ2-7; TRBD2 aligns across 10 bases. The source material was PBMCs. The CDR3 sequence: CASSFGLAVPYEQYF. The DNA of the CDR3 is TGTGCCAGCAGCTTCGGACTAGCGGTCCCCTACGAGCAGTACTTC.